A single sample is the source of the 27 T cell receptor beta chains below, sequenced in a study of T-cell memory formation after mild COVID-19. TCRdb reprocessed the 5' RACE reads with MiXCR, giving one entry per CDR3 protein. Of about 180,000 distinct CDR3 sequences listed, 15% to 20% are singletons. Material for sequencing was PBMCs or a T cell subset sorted from them (not recorded which). These receptors were obtained from a man between 18 and 29 years old who had mild COVID-19 (a few samples of this study predate the infection). Cell type and time point are not known.

The chain employs TRBV18 and TRBJ2-5; D is possibly TRBD1 (5 bases). Germline V gene lookup returns CDR1 KGHSH and CDR2 LQKENI. This CDR3 has 12 amino acids. With 4 bases removed from V and 5 bases from J, the gap between germline ends came to 8 bases. CDR3 coding DNA: TGTGCCAGCTCACGGAAGGGGGAGACCCAGTACTTC. Translation gives CASSRKGETQYF.

The rearrangement links TRBV20-1 to TRBJ1-6, with 7 bases aligning to TRBD1. Germline-derived CDR1 and CDR2 are DFQATT and SNEGSKA (reference sequence). The CDR3 is 13 residues long. V shed 5 bases, J shed 6 bases, and the junction held 4 bases outside the gene matches. CDR3 DNA: TGCAGTGCTGCCGGGACAGTTAATTCACCCCTCCACTTT. Its protein is CSAAGTVNSPLHF.

This clonotype has more than one count but fewer than ten. This sequence joins TRBV6-2 or TRBV6-3 and TRBJ1-2; 9 bases are a match to TRBD1. The CDR3 has 15 amino acids. Unmatched junction bases numbered 7, after V lost 8 bases and J lost 0 bases. Germline V gives CDR1 MNHEY, CDR2 SVGEGT. The CDR3 sequence: CASGLQGASNYGYTF. The CDR3 coding sequence is TGTGCCAGCGGTTTACAGGGGGCTTCTAACTATGGCTACACCTTC.

The gene calls are TRBV3-1 and TRBJ1-6; D is unresolved. The germline V gene has CDR1 LGHDT and CDR2 YNNKEL (reference sequence). This CDR3 comprises 14 residues. The V and J ends lost 8 bases and 7 bases respectively, with 15 bases between them. CDR3 nucleotides: TGTGCCAGCCAGATAGGGTACGGGAATTCACCCCTCCACTTT. This sequence encodes CASQIGYGNSPLHF.

The chain joins TRBV6-5 to TRBJ2-2; TRBD2 matches 12 bases. Looked up from germline, CDR1 is MNHEY and CDR2 is SVGAGI. The CDR3 runs to 19 residues. V dropped 2 bases and J dropped 4; count of bases not matched to a gene: 11. CDR3 amino acids: CASSYTWLAGGPSTGELFF. The CDR3, as DNA: TGTGCCAGCAGTTACACCTGGCTAGCGGGGGGGCCCAGCACCGGGGAGCTGTTTTTT.

V usage is TRBV18 and J usage is TRBJ2-7; 9 bases fit TRBD1. The CDR3 is made up of 14 amino acids. The V segment lost 3 bases and the J segment 3 bases; nucleotides outside the gene matches: 3. The germline V gene encodes CDR1 KGHSH and CDR2 LQKENI. CDR3 amino acids: CASSPPGQGYEQYF. CDR3 coding DNA: TGTGCCAGCTCACCTCCGGGACAGGGCTACGAGCAGTACTTC. The full variable domain, rest sourced from reference TRBV18 and TRBJ2-7, is NAGVMQNPRHLVRRRGQEARLRCSPMKGHSHVYWYRQLPEEGLKFMVYLQKENIIDESGMPKERFSAEFPKEGPSILRIQQVVRGDSAAYFCASSPPGQGYEQYFGPGTRLTVT.

This chain joins TRBV5-1 and TRBJ2-7; the D gene could be TRBD1 or TRBD2 (5 bases each). Trimming took off 3 bases at V and 1 base at J, with 8 bases between the two ends. The CDR3 is made up of 13 amino acids. Germline-derived CDR1 and CDR2 are SGHRS and YFSETQ. The CDR3 region has the DNA TGCGCCAGCAGCTGGGGGATTTCCTACGAGCAGTACTTC. Its translation is CASSWGISYEQYF.

This clonotype has more than one count but fewer than ten. In nucleotides, the CDR3 is TGCAGTGCTAGTGGTCTTCGGACAGGGGAAGCTTTCTTT. Its protein is CSASGLRTGEAFF. This chain joins TRBV20-1 and TRBJ1-1, with TRBD1 matching over 8 bases. The trim removed 3 bases at V and 8 bases at J, leaving 8 bases unmatched. The germline V gene has CDR1 DFQATT and CDR2 SNEGSKA (reference sequence). The CDR3 covers 13 residues.

The chain carries TRBV5-8 and TRBJ2-7; 8 bases map to TRBD1. Per the germline V gene, CDR1 is SGHTS and CDR2 is YDEGEE. This CDR3 region has 13 residues. J gave up 8 bases and V 4 bases, and 8 bases lay outside the gene matches. CDR3 DNA sequence: TGTGCCAGCAGCCCCCGTGACAGGGGAAAGCAGTACTTC. It codes for CASSPRDRGKQYF. Supplemented by reference TRBV5-8 and TRBJ2-7, the full variable domain reads EAGVTQSPTHLIKTRGQQATLRCSPISGHTSVYWYQQALGLGLQFLLWYDEGEERNRGNFPPRFSGRQFPNYSSELNVNALELEDSALYLCASSPRDRGKQYFGPGTRLTVT.

This sequence joins TRBV2 and TRBJ1-3; D is ambiguous. CDR3 size: 17 residues. CDR1 is SNHLY and CDR2 is FYNNEI in the germline V gene. Trimming removed 6 bases from V and 0 bases from J, with 18 bases in between. The CDR3 DNA reads TGTGCCAGCAGCCGCGAACACGCCAAGAGCTCTGGAAACACCATATATTTT. Translated: CASSREHAKSSGNTIYF.

This chain connects TRBV25-1 to TRBJ2-3, with TRBD2 matching over 11 bases. The CDR3 sequence is 17 residues long. Germline CDR1 reads MGHDK; CDR2 reads SYGVNS. The V gene end was trimmed by 8 bases and the J gene end by 4 bases; junction bases not matched to a gene: 14. CDR3 nucleotides: TGTGCCAGCTCGAGGCTGACTAGCGGGGTCTTCCCAGATACGCAGTATTTT. Translated, it gives CASSRLTSGVFPDTQYF.

The chain is built from TRBV5-1 and TRBJ2-2, with D unclear. CDR3 length: 16 amino acids. CDR1 SGHRS and CDR2 YFSETQ come from the germline V gene. V dropped 5 bases and J dropped 2 bases, with 16 bases sitting between them. The CDR3 DNA reads as TGCGCCAGCAGTAGGAGATCTCACGCCAACACCGGGGAGCTGTTTTTT. It is translated as CASSRRSHANTGELFF.

As to this clonotype: A read error is possible here, since a much larger clone lies one base away. This chain uses TRBV4-1 with TRBJ1-1, with D possibly TRBD1 on 5 matching bases. V dropped 6 bases and J dropped 4 bases, with 15 bases sitting between them. This CDR3 is built from 14 residues. Germline CDR1 and CDR2: MGHRA and YSYEKL. Written as DNA, the CDR3 is TGCGCCAGCAGAGCGAGAGGGACGGGCACTGAAGCTTTCTTT. Residues: CASRARGTGTEAFF.

The chain combines TRBV3-1 with TRBJ2-7, with no clear D. The V end lost 3 bases, the J end lost 5 bases, and 5 bases lay between the germline ends. The CDR3 has 11 amino acids. The germline CDR1 and CDR2 sequences are LGHDT and YNNKEL (reference sequence). CDR3 bases: TGTGCCAGCAGCCATGGAAACGAGCAGTACGTC. The encoded protein is CASSHGNEQYV.

This chain connects TRBV7-2 to TRBJ2-1, with TRBD1 matching over 9 bases. The CDR3 runs to 19 residues. V trimming: 5 bases; J trimming: 0 bases; junction bases outside the gene matches: 14. Per germline, CDR1 SGHTA and CDR2 FQGNSA. CDR3 protein: CASSLLPGTGRPSYNEQFF. The CDR3 DNA is TGTGCCAGCAGCCTCCTTCCCGGGACAGGGAGGCCCTCCTACAATGAGCAGTTCTTC.

V gene TRBV4-2 combines with J gene TRBJ1-6, with D unclear. CDR1 and CDR2 from the germline V gene are LGHNA and YNFKEQ. With 3 bases removed from V and 12 bases from J, the gap between germline ends came to 12 bases. This CDR3 region has 13 residues. The CDR3 region is CASSQSDRVPLHF. In DNA form, the CDR3 reads TGTGCCAGCAGCCAGTCGGACCGTGTACCCCTCCACTTT.

This clonotype was seen only a few times. The chain carries TRBV5-1 and TRBJ1-1; no clear D. The V and J ends lost 5 bases and 11 bases respectively, with 16 bases between them. Germline V CDR1 and CDR2: SGHRS, YFSETQ. CDR3 length: 12 amino acids. The CDR3 is CASRTNEGLAFF. CDR3 DNA sequence: TGCGCCAGCAGGACCAATGAGGGTTTGGCTTTCTTT.

This chain connects TRBV9 to TRBJ2-2; TRBD1 might be the D (5 bases). This CDR3 comprises 15 residues. Germline CDR1 SGDLS, CDR2 YYNGEE. The ends were cut back, 4 bases at V and 2 bases at J, with 12 bases in the middle. CDR3 nucleotide sequence: TGTGCCAGCAGCTTAAAAGGGGCAAACACCGGGGAGCTGTTTTTT. Protein: CASSLKGANTGELFF.

Remarks on this clonotype: At one of its ends the junction is not consistent with the germline gene, which may arise from a read error. V usage is TRBV5-1 and J usage is TRBJ2-3; no firm D call. The CDR3 spans 14 residues. Germline V gives CDR1 SGHRS, CDR2 YFSETQ. The DNA of the CDR3 is TGCTCCAGCAGCCCTCAATACGGCACAGATACGCAGTATTTT. It yields the protein CSSSPQYGTDTQYF.

At least ten counts were recorded for this clonotype. V usage is TRBV7-2 and J usage is TRBJ1-2; TRBD1 aligns across 7 bases. Germline CDR1 and CDR2: SGHTA and FQGNSA. The J segment lost 2 bases and the V segment lost 7 bases, leaving 10 bases of the junction unmatched. This CDR3 has 15 residues. DNA of the CDR3: TGTGCCAGCACCAACACCCTACAGGGGAACTATGGCTACACCTTC. It is translated as CASTNTLQGNYGYTF.

V and J are TRBV7-9 and TRBJ2-2, with TRBD1 as a possible D gene (6 bases). The CDR3 has 16 amino acids. Trimming pared 0 bases from V and 4 bases from J, leaving 12 bases between. CDR1 is SEHNR and CDR2 is FQNEAQ in the germline V gene (reference sequence). The CDR3 DNA sequence: TGTGCCAGCAGCTTAGCTCTGGGGGCAGGCACCGGGGAGCTGTTTTTT. Translating gives CASSLALGAGTGELFF.

V usage is TRBV4-1 and J usage is TRBJ2-1; 10 bases align to TRBD1. The CDR3 totals 16 residues. J was trimmed by 4 bases and V by 4 bases; bases with no gene match: 7. Germline V gene lookup returns CDR1 MGHRA and CDR2 YSYEKL. The CDR3 sequence: CASSPSGTGAYNEQFF. CDR3 nucleotides: TGCGCCAGCAGCCCCTCGGGGACAGGGGCATACAATGAGCAGTTCTTC.

The rearrangement links TRBV28 to TRBJ2-3; 11 nucleotides match TRBD2. Germline loops: CDR1 MDHEN, CDR2 SYDVKM. The CDR3 covers 15 residues. The V segment lost 5 bases and the J segment 2 bases; nucleotides outside the gene matches: 3. The CDR3: CASSGSGGATDTQYF. The CDR3 DNA is TGTGCCAGCAGTGGTAGCGGGGGGGCCACAGATACGCAGTATTTT.

The chain links TRBV20-1 to TRBJ2-7; D gene unclear. Trimming pared 2 bases from V and 6 bases from J, leaving 17 bases between. In germline, CDR1 is DFQATT, CDR2 SNEGSKA (reference sequence). CDR3 length: 14 amino acids. The CDR3: CSARPSFLSSEQYF. CDR3 nucleotide sequence: TGCAGTGCTAGACCAAGTTTTCTCTCCAGCGAGCAGTACTTC.

This clonotype was counted ten times or more. This rearrangement joins TRBV7-2 to TRBJ1-1, with D perhaps matching TRBD1 (6 bases). The V and J ends lost 5 bases and 4 bases respectively, with 11 bases between them. The CDR3 consists of 13 residues. Germline values: CDR1 SGHTA, CDR2 FQGNSA. The CDR3 coding sequence is TGTGCCAGCAGCGGAACGGGGGCCACTGAAGCTTTCTTT. This codes for CASSGTGATEAFF.

The rearrangement joins TRBV30 to TRBJ1-5; D remains ambiguous. V was clipped by 0 bases and J by 7 bases, with 10 bases between them. The germline CDR1 and CDR2 sequences are GTSNPN and SVGIG (reference sequence). This CDR3 contains 13 residues. The CDR3 loop is CAWSVRQSQPQHF. The CDR3 DNA follows: TGTGCCTGGAGTGTACGTCAGTCCCAGCCCCAGCATTTT.

The V and J genes are TRBV30 and TRBJ1-6; a weak D match, TRBD1 (5 bases). The CDR3 runs 17 residues. The V gene lost 2 bases and the J gene lost 0 bases, with 14 bases spanning the gap. Germline values: CDR1 GTSNPN, CDR2 SVGIG (reference sequence). CDR3 in DNA: TGTGCCTGGAGTTCGGCAGGGCAGAGCTCCTATAATTCACCCCTCCACTTT. As protein: CAWSSAGQSSYNSPLHF.